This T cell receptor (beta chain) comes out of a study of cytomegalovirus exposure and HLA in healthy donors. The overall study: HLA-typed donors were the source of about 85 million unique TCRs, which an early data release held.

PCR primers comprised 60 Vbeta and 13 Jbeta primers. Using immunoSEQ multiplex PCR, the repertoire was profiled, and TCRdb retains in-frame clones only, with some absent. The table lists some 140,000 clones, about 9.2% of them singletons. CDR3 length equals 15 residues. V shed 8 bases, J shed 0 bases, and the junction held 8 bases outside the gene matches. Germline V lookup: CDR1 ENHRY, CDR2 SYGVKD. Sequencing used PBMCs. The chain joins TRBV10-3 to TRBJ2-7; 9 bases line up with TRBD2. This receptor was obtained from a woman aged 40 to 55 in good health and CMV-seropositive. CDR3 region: CAIGLSGGSSYEQYF. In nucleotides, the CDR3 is TGTGCCATCGGACTTAGCGGGGGAAGCTCCTACGAGCAGTACTTC.